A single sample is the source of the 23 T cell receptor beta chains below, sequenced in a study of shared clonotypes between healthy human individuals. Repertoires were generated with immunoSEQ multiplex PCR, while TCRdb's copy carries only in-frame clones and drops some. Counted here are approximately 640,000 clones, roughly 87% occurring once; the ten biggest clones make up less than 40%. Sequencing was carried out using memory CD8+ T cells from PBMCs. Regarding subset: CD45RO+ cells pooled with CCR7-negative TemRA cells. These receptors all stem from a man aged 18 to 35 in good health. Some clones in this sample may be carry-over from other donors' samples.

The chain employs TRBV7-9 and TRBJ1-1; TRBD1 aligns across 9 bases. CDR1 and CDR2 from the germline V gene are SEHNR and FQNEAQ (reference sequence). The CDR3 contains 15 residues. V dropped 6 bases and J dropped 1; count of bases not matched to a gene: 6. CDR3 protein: CASSPNRGPNTEAFF. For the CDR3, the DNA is TGTGCCAGCAGTCCTAACAGGGGGCCGAACACTGAAGCTTTCTTT.

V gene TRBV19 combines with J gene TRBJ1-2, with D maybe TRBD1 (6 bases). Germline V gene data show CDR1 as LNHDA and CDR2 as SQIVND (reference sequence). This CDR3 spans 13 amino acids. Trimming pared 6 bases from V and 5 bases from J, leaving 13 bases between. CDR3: CASRRGGKYGYTF. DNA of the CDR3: TGTGCCAGTAGGAGAGGGGGGAAATATGGCTACACCTTC.

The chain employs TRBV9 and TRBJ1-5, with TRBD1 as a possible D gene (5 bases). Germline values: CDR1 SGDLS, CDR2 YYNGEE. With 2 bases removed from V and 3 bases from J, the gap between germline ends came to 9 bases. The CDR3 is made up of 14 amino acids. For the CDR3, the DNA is TGTGCCAGCAGCGTGGGACCGAACAATCAGCCCCAGCATTTT. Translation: CASSVGPNNQPQHF.

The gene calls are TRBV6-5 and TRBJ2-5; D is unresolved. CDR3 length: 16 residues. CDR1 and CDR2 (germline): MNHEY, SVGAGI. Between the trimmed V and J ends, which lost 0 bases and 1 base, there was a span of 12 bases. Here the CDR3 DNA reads TGTGCCAGCAGTTACTCGTTTCCCAAGAGCCAAGAGACCCAGTACTTC. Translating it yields CASSYSFPKSQETQYF.

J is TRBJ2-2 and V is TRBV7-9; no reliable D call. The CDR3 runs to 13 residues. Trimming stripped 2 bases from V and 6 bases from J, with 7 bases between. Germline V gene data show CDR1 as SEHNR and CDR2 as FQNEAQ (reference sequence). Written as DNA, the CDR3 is TGTGCCAGCAGCTTAATCCAGGCCGGGGAGCTGTTTTTT. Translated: CASSLIQAGELFF.

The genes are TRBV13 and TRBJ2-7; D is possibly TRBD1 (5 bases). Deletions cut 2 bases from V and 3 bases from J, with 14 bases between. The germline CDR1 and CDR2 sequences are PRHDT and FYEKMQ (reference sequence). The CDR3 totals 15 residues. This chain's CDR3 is CASSLFGAAVYEQYF. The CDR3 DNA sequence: TGTGCCAGCAGCTTATTTGGGGCGGCAGTCTACGAGCAGTACTTC.

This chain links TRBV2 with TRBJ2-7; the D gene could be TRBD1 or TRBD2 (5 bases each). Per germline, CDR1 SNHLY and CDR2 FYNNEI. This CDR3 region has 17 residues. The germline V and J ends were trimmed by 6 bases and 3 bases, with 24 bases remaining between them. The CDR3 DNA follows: TGTGCCAGCAGCGAGCCCCGGACGGGACCCGAACTCTACGAGCAGTACTTC. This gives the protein CASSEPRTGPELYEQYF.

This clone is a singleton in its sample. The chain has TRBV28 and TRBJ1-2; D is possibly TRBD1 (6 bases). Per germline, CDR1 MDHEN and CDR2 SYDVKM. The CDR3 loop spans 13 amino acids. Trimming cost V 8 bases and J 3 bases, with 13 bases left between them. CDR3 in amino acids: CASGQGFDYGYTF. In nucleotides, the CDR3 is TGTGCCAGCGGTCAGGGGTTCGACTATGGCTACACCTTC.

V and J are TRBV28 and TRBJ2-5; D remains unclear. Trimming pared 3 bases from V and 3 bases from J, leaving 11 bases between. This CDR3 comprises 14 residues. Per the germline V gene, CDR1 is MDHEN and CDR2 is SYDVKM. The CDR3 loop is CASSFSPPEETQYF. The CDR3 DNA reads TGTGCCAGCAGTTTTTCACCGCCTGAAGAGACCCAGTACTTC.

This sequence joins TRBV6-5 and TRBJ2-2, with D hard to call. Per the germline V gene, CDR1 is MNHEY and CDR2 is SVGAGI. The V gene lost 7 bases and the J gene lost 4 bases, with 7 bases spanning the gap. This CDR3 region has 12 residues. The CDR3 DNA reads TGTGCCAGCATTTCGGGCACCGGGGAGCTGTTTTTT. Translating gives CASISGTGELFF.

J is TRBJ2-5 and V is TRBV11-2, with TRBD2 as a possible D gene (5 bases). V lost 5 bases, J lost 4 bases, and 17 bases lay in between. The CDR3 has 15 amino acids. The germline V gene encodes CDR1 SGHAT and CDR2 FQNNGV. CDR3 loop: CASSAGLRGAETQYF. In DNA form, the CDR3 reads TGTGCCAGCAGCGCAGGACTCAGAGGCGCAGAGACCCAGTACTTC. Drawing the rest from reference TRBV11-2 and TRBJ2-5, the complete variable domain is EAGVAQSPRYKIIEKRQSVAFWCNPISGHATLYWYQQILGQGPKLLIQFQNNGVVDDSQLPKDRFSAERLKGVDSTLKIQPAKLEDSAVYLCASSAGLRGAETQYFGPGTRLLVL.

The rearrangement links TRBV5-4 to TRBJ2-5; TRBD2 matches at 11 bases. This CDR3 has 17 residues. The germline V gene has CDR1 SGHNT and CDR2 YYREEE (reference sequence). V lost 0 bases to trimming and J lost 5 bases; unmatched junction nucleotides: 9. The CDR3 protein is CASSLAGASGGRETQYF. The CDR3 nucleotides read TGTGCCAGCAGCTTGGCCGGGGCTAGCGGGGGGAGGGAGACCCAGTACTTC.

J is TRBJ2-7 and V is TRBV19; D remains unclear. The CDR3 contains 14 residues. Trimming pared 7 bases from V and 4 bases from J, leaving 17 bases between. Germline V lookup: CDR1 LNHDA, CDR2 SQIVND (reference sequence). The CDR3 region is CASKPAEGPYEQYF. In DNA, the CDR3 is TGTGCCAGTAAACCCGCGGAAGGGCCTTACGAGCAGTACTTC.

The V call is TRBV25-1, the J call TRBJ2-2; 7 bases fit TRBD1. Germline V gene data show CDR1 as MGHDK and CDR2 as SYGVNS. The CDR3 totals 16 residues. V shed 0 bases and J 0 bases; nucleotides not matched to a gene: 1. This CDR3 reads CASSEYGTANTGELFF. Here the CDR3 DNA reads TGTGCCAGCAGTGAATACGGGACAGCGAACACCGGGGAGCTGTTTTTT. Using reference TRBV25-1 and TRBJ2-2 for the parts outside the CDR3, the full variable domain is EADIYQTPRYLVIGTGKKITLECSQTMGHDKMYWYQQDPGMELHLIHYSYGVNSTEKGDLSSESTVSRIRTEHFPLTLESARPSHTSQYLCASSEYGTANTGELFFGEGSRLTVL.

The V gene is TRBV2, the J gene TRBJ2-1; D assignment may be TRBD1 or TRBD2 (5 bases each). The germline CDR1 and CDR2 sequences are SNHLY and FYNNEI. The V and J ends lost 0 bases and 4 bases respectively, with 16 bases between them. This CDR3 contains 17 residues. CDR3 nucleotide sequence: TGTGCCAGCAGTGAAGCGCTTCGTCGGGGCCGATACAATGAGCAGTTCTTC. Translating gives CASSEALRRGRYNEQFF.

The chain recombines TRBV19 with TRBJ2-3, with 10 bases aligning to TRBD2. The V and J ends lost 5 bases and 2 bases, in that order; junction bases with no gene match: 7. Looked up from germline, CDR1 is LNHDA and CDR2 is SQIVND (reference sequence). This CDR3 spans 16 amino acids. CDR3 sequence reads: CASSPGTSEDTDTQYF. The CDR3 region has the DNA TGTGCCAGTAGTCCTGGGACTAGCGAGGACACAGATACGCAGTATTTT.

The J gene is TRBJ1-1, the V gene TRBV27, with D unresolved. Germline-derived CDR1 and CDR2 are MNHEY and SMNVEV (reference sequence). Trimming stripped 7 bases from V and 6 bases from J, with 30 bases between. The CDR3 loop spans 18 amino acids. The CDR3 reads CASTSYPPAGGVWSEAFF. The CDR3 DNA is TGTGCCAGCACTTCCTACCCGCCCGCGGGTGGTGTATGGTCTGAAGCTTTCTTT.

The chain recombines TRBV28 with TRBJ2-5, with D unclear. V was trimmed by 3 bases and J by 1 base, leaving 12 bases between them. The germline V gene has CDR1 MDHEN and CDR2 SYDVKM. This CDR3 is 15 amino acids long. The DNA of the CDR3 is TGTGCCAGCAGTTTCGGGTCCACCGGCCAAGAGACCCAGTACTTC. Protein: CASSFGSTGQETQYF.

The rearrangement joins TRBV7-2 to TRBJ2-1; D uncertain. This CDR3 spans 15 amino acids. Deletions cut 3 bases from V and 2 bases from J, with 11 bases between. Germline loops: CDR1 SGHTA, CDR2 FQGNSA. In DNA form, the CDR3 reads TGTGCCAGCAGCTTCCCCGAGGCCACCTACAATGAGCAGTTCTTC. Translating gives CASSFPEATYNEQFF.

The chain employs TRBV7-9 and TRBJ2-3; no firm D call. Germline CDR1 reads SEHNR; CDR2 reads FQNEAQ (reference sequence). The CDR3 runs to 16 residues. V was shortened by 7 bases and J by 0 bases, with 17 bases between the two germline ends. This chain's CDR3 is CASTPIRVPSTDTQYF. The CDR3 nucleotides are TGTGCCAGCACTCCTATTCGGGTGCCTAGCACAGATACGCAGTATTTT.

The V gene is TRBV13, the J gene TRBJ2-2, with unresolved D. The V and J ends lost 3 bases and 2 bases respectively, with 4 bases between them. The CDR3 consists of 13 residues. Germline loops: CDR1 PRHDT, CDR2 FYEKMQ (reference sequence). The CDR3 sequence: CASSLANTGELFF. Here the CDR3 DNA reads TGTGCCAGCAGCTTGGCAAACACCGGGGAGCTGTTTTTT.

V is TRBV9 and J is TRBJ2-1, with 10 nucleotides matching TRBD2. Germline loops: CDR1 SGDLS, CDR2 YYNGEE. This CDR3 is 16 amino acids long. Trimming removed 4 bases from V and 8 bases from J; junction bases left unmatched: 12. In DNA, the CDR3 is TGTGCCAGCAGCCCCCGAGGGCTAGCGGGAGACGATGAGCAGTTCTTC. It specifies CASSPRGLAGDDEQFF.

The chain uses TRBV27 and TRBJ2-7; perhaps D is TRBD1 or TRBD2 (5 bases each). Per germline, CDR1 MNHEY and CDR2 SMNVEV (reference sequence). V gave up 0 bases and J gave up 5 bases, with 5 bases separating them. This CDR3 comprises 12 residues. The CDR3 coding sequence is TGTGCCAGCAGTTTATCGGGGGACGAGCAGTACTTC. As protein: CASSLSGDEQYF.